The 9 T cell receptor beta chains given below trace back to one sample, sequenced in a study of Tregs in tolerant kidney transplant recipients. Libraries were prepared by immunoSEQ multiplex PCR; TCRdb keeps only in-frame clonotypes and omits some of them. The sample carries roughly 250,000 clones, roughly 84% recorded once. The source material was CD4+ T cells from blood. Receptors originate from a human donor in good health.

This chain connects TRBV6-1 to TRBJ2-7; no clear D gene. Trimming shortened V by 2 bases and J by 3 bases, and 8 bases separated the two germline ends. Germline lookup yields CDR1 MNHNS and CDR2 SASEGT. The CDR3 is 13 residues long. CDR3 nucleotides: TGTGCCAGCAGTGAAAGGGCGAACTACGAGCAGTACTTC. Translation: CASSERANYEQYF.

J is TRBJ1-1 and V is TRBV21-1; TRBD1 is the table's D call and was not checked against the DNA. TRBV21-1 is annotated as a pseudogene. There are 13 residues in the CDR3. As DNA, the CDR3 is TGTGCCAGCAGCGCACAGGGGAACACTGAAGCTTTCTTT. Its protein is CASSAQGNTEAFF.

The chain combines TRBV15 with TRBJ2-3, with TRBD1 matching over 7 bases. The CDR3 is 17 residues long. The V segment lost 0 bases and the J segment 5 bases; nucleotides outside the gene matches: 11. Germline loops: CDR1 LNHNV, CDR2 YYDKDF (reference sequence). The CDR3 DNA reads as TGTGCCACCAGCAGAGAGAGACGGCCCCAGGGGGAAGATACGCAGTATTTT. This gives the protein CATSRERRPQGEDTQYF.

The chain is built from TRBV2 and TRBJ2-5; TRBD1 aligns across 7 bases. This CDR3 is 13 amino acids long. Trimming removed 8 bases from V and 2 bases from J; junction bases left unmatched: 5. Germline CDR1 and CDR2: SNHLY and FYNNEI. As DNA, the CDR3 is TGTGCCAGCGGCCGGGACAGACAAGAGACCCAGTACTTC. Residues: CASGRDRQETQYF.

V is TRBV15 and J is TRBJ1-5; D gene uncertain. Trimming stripped 0 bases from V and 5 bases from J, with 5 bases between. The CDR3 sequence is 13 residues long. CDR1 LNHNV and CDR2 YYDKDF come from the germline V gene (reference sequence). CDR3 region: CATSRDSYQPQHF. CDR3 coding DNA: TGTGCCACCAGCAGAGACAGCTATCAGCCCCAGCATTTT.

The genes are TRBV5-4 and TRBJ1-5, with 8 bases matching TRBD1. CDR1 and CDR2 from the germline V gene are SGHNT and YYREEE (reference sequence). The V and J ends lost 4 bases and 4 bases, in that order; junction bases with no gene match: 7. The CDR3 has 15 residues. Here the CDR3 reads CASSPGQGINQPQHF. CDR3 nucleotides: TGTGCCAGCAGCCCAGGACAGGGAATAAATCAGCCCCAGCATTTT. Full variable domain (remainder filled in from reference TRBV5-4 and TRBJ1-5): ETGVTQSPTHLIKTRGQQVTLRCSSQSGHNTVSWYQQALGQGPQFIFQYYREEENGRGNFPPRFSGLQFPNYSSELNVNALELDDSALYLCASSPGQGINQPQHFGDGTRLSIL.

The chain carries TRBV5-1 and TRBJ2-1, with no clear D. The germline V gene has CDR1 SGHRS and CDR2 YFSETQ. The V end was cut by 0 bases, the J end by 0 bases, with 10 bases between. The CDR3 loop spans 16 amino acids. The CDR3 region is CASSLGPASSYNEQFF. The CDR3 nucleotides are TGCGCCAGCAGCTTGGGTCCGGCTAGCTCCTACAATGAGCAGTTCTTC. The full variable domain, its missing parts supplied by reference TRBV5-1 and TRBJ2-1, is KAGVTQTPRYLIKTRGQQVTLSCSPISGHRSVSWYQQTPGQGLQFLFEYFSETQRNKGNFPGRFSGRQFSNSRSEMNVSTLELGDSALYLCASSLGPASSYNEQFFGPGTRLTVL.

This sequence joins TRBV28 and TRBJ1-4; 9 bases map to TRBD1. V shed 6 bases and J 7 bases; nucleotides not matched to a gene: 3. CDR1 is MDHEN and CDR2 is SYDVKM in the germline V gene. This CDR3 has 13 amino acids. The CDR3 DNA follows: TGTGCCAGCAGGGGGGACAGGGTTGAAAAACTGTTTTTT. It is translated as CASRGDRVEKLFF.

The V and J genes are TRBV11-3 and TRBJ2-2; 10 nucleotides line up with TRBD1. The V and J ends lost 4 bases and 2 bases, in that order; junction bases with no gene match: 4. Germline V gene sequence: CDR1 SGHNT, CDR2 YENEEA. CDR3 size: 16 residues. In DNA, the CDR3 is TGTGCCAGCAGCTCGGGACAGGGGACTAACACCGGGGAGCTGTTTTTT. Its protein product is CASSSGQGTNTGELFF.